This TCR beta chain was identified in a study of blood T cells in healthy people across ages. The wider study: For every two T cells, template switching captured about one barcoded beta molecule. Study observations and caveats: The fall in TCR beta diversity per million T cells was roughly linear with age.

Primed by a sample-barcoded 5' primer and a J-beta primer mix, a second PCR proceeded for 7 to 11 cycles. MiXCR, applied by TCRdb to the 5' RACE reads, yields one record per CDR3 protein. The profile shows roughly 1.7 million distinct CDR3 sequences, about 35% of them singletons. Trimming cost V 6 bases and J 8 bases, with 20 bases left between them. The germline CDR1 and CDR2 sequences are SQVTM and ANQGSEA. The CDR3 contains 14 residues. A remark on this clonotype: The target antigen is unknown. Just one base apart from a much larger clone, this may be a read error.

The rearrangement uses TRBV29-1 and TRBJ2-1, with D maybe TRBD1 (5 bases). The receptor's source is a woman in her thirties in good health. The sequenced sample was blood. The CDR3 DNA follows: TGCAGCGTATCCCAGGGTAAGGCGATCGATGAGCAGTTCTTC. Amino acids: CSVSQGKAIDEQFF.